Presented here are 24 T cell receptor beta chains from one specimen sequenced in a study of T cell responses to AZD1222 COVID-19 vaccine (dated by TCRdb to the early 2020s). Read against the paper, the sample's time point label means: about 28 days (+/-7) after the second vaccine dose. The library was made by the immunoSEQ multiplex PCR assay. Held by TCRdb, this immuneACCESS table contains in-frame sequences only and omits some clones. Under half of the omission traces to an unresolved V gene where checked; the cause of the rest is unknown. In all, the sample holds roughly 160,000 clones, and 88% of those were seen once. Of the sample, 4.3% falls within the top ten clones. Sample: peripheral blood, taken 28 days after the second AZD1222 dose. All receptors derive from an adult who received the AZD1222 COVID-19 vaccine.

The rearrangement uses TRBV5-1 and TRBJ1-3; D perhaps matches TRBD1 (5 bases). V was clipped by 0 bases and J by 2 bases, with 15 bases between them. The CDR3 loop spans 17 amino acids. The V gene's germline CDR1 is SGHRS and CDR2 YFSETQ. For the CDR3, the DNA is TGCGCCAGCAGCTTGGGTTCTTCGGTGGGACCTGGAAACACCATATATTTT. Translating gives CASSLGSSVGPGNTIYF.

The V gene is TRBV18, the J gene TRBJ1-5, with a weak D call TRBD1 (6 bases). The CDR3 sequence is 17 residues long. V was trimmed by 2 bases and J by 2 bases, leaving 16 bases between them. The germline V gene has CDR1 KGHSH and CDR2 LQKENI. CDR3 protein: CASSPFGTPIGNQPQHF. CDR3 sequence (DNA): TGTGCCAGCTCACCATTCGGGACACCGATTGGCAATCAGCCCCAGCATTTT.

V is TRBV5-1 and J is TRBJ1-5; 7 bases line up with TRBD1. Germline CDR1 and CDR2: SGHRS and YFSETQ. V shed 2 bases, J shed 4 bases, and the junction held 9 bases outside the gene matches. The CDR3 runs 16 residues. The CDR3 loop reads CASSLQGPPQNQPQHF. As DNA, the CDR3 is TGCGCCAGCAGCTTACAGGGGCCTCCCCAAAATCAGCCCCAGCATTTT.

This chain joins TRBV6-1 and TRBJ1-2; no firm D call. In germline, CDR1 is MNHNS, CDR2 SASEGT. The CDR3 runs 15 residues. V lost 2 bases to trimming and J lost 7 bases, with 17 bases between them. CDR3 DNA: TGTGCCAGCAGTGAAAACGGGGTTCGTATGAGTGGCTACACCTTC. It specifies CASSENGVRMSGYTF.

This rearrangement joins TRBV11-2 to TRBJ1-6; tentatively, D is TRBD1 (5 bases). In germline, CDR1 is SGHAT, CDR2 FQNNGV. V shed 2 bases and J shed 8 bases, with 10 bases lying between them. The CDR3 is 14 residues long. CDR3 amino acids: CASSLKGTDSPLHF. The CDR3 nucleotides read TGTGCCAGCAGCTTAAAGGGGACGGATTCACCCCTCCACTTT.

V gene TRBV5-1 combines with J gene TRBJ2-7; D is tentatively TRBD1 or TRBD2 (5 bases each). The CDR3 totals 14 residues. V was clipped by 4 bases and J by 2 bases, with 13 bases between them. The V gene's germline CDR1 is SGHRS and CDR2 YFSETQ. CDR3 in amino acids: CASSLGPETYEQYF. The CDR3 DNA sequence: TGCGCCAGCAGCCTGGGACCCGAGACCTACGAGCAGTACTTC.

V is TRBV11-3 and J is TRBJ2-5; 7 bases are a match to TRBD1. This CDR3 has 18 amino acids. Germline values: CDR1 SGHNT, CDR2 YENEEA. After removal of 1 base from V and 1 base from J, the junction contained 12 bases not matched to a gene. The CDR3 nucleotides read TGTGCCAGCAGCTTAGGGTCAACCGGGACAGCACTCCAAGAGACCCAGTACTTC. The encoded protein is CASSLGSTGTALQETQYF.

The chain links TRBV25-1 to TRBJ1-4, with D possibly matching TRBD1 (6 bases). The CDR3 contains 15 residues. Trimming stripped 3 bases from V and 8 bases from J, with 16 bases between. The germline CDR1 and CDR2 sequences are MGHDK and SYGVNS. This CDR3 reads CASSDLYRDGEKLFF. CDR3 DNA: TGTGCCAGCAGTGATTTGTACAGGGACGGGGAAAAACTGTTTTTT. The full variable domain, its missing parts supplied by reference TRBV25-1 and TRBJ1-4, is EADIYQTPRYLVIGTGKKITLECSQTMGHDKMYWYQQDPGMELHLIHYSYGVNSTEKGDLSSESTVSRIRTEHFPLTLESARPSHTSQYLCASSDLYRDGEKLFFGSGTQLSVL.

This chain uses TRBV4-3 with TRBJ2-2; the D is unclear. The CDR3 runs 15 residues. Germline V lookup: CDR1 LGHNA, CDR2 YSLEER. V lost 0 bases and J 7 bases, leaving 12 bases between the germline ends. The CDR3 here is CASSQEGVPSGELFF. The CDR3 DNA sequence: TGCGCCAGCAGCCAAGAGGGCGTCCCCAGCGGGGAGCTGTTTTTT.

V and J are TRBV10-3 and TRBJ1-2; D remains unclear. CDR3 length: 13 residues. The V gene lost 4 bases and the J gene lost 4 bases, with 10 bases spanning the gap. Germline V gene sequence: CDR1 ENHRY, CDR2 SYGVKD. DNA of the CDR3: TGTGCCATCAGTGGGGAGGGTAGCTATGGCTACACCTTC. It yields the protein CAISGEGSYGYTF.

The V call is TRBV6-1, the J call TRBJ2-7, with a possible D match to TRBD1 (6 bases). Germline values: CDR1 MNHNS, CDR2 SASEGT. V lost 0 bases, J lost 0 bases, and 12 bases lay in between. CDR3 length equals 16 residues. The CDR3: CASSEALLDSSYEQYF. CDR3 nucleotide sequence: TGTGCCAGCAGTGAAGCGCTTTTGGACAGCTCCTACGAGCAGTACTTC.

V gene TRBV7-9 combines with J gene TRBJ1-2; the match to TRBD1 covers 9 bases. The trim removed 3 bases at V and 13 bases at J, leaving 9 bases unmatched. CDR3 length: 13 residues. Looked up from germline, CDR1 is SEHNR and CDR2 is FQNEAQ (reference sequence). CDR3 in amino acids: CASSLGPGQGPTF. The CDR3 DNA is TGTGCCAGCAGCTTGGGACCGGGACAGGGCCCCACCTTC.

In this sample, this clone turned up a few times. The CDR3 loop reads CATSRDQATGQYF. The CDR3 bases are TGTGCCACCAGCAGAGATCAGGCGACCGGGCAGTATTTT. This chain connects TRBV15 to TRBJ2-3, with D unresolved. Germline CDR1 LNHNV, CDR2 YYDKDF (reference sequence). The CDR3 contains 13 residues. Trimming left V 0 bases short and J 11 bases short, with 12 bases between.

The chain links TRBV11-2 to TRBJ1-1, with D perhaps matching TRBD1 (5 bases). There are 15 residues in the CDR3. Deletions cut 5 bases from V and 13 bases from J, with 26 bases between. CDR1 SGHAT and CDR2 FQNNGV come from the germline V gene. As DNA, the CDR3 is TGTGCCAGCAGCCCAGAGAGGGGAGATAAGGGGTATGGTTTCTTT. Translating it yields CASSPERGDKGYGFF.

This clone was counted only a few times. The chain joins TRBV6-5 to TRBJ1-4, with D perhaps matching TRBD1 (5 bases). Germline lookup yields CDR1 MNHEY and CDR2 SVGAGI. The CDR3 sequence is 14 residues long. The V end lost 0 bases, the J end lost 4 bases, and 6 bases lay between the germline ends. Written as DNA, the CDR3 is TGTGCCAGCAGTTACTCAAGGGGTAATGAAAAACTGTTTTTT. Encoded protein: CASSYSRGNEKLFF.

This clone was found a few times. The chain is built from TRBV19 and TRBJ2-5; no definite D call. This CDR3 region has 13 residues. With 3 bases removed from V and 4 bases from J, the gap between germline ends came to 9 bases. Germline lookup yields CDR1 LNHDA and CDR2 SQIVND (reference sequence). In DNA form, the CDR3 reads TGTGCCAGTAGTATTACCGATAGAGAGACCCAGTACTTC. This translates into CASSITDRETQYF.

CDR3 nucleotides: TGCGCCAGCAGCCTATTTGCGGGGGATATCACAGATACGCAGTATTTT. This gives the protein CASSLFAGDITDTQYF. This chain links TRBV4-1 with TRBJ2-3; TRBD2 aligns across 7 bases. Germline V gene lookup returns CDR1 MGHRA and CDR2 YSYEKL. The CDR3 loop spans 16 amino acids. V lost 4 bases to trimming and J lost 2 bases; unmatched junction nucleotides: 9.

The chain is built from TRBV5-4 and TRBJ1-6, with D possibly being TRBD1 (6 bases). From germline, CDR1 is SGHNT and CDR2 YYREEE (reference sequence). CDR3 size: 14 residues. The V and J ends lost 3 bases and 7 bases respectively, with 11 bases between them. CDR3 coding DNA: TGTGCCAGCAGCTCCCGGGACACCAATTCACCCCTCCACTTT. It is translated as CASSSRDTNSPLHF.

The rearrangement joins TRBV12-3 or TRBV12-4 to TRBJ2-7, with D hard to call. This CDR3 is 13 amino acids long. The V end lost 1 base, the J end lost 2 bases, and 6 bases lay between the germline ends. CDR3 region: CASSLDGTYEQYF. CDR3 DNA: TGTGCCAGCAGTTTAGACGGAACCTACGAGCAGTACTTC.

The chain uses TRBV6-6 and TRBJ2-1, with 8 bases fitting TRBD1. The CDR3 is 16 amino acids. The J segment lost 3 bases and the V segment lost 7 bases, leaving 11 bases of the junction unmatched. The germline V gene encodes CDR1 MNHNY and CDR2 SVGAGI (reference sequence). CDR3 in amino acids: CASIGAGQGDYNEQFF. The CDR3 nucleotides are TGTGCCAGCATCGGAGCCGGACAGGGTGACTACAATGAGCAGTTCTTC.

V is TRBV28 and J is TRBJ1-5; TRBD1 might be the D (5 bases). With 2 bases removed from V and 7 bases from J, the gap between germline ends came to 12 bases. The CDR3 length is 14 residues. Germline-derived CDR1 and CDR2 are MDHEN and SYDVKM. The CDR3: CASSLPGNGQPQHF. CDR3 nucleotides: TGTGCCAGCAGTTTACCAGGGAATGGACAGCCCCAGCATTTT.

The CDR3 DNA reads TGCAGTGCTACTCCCCTCACTGAAGCTTTCTTT. It is translated as CSATPLTEAFF. J is TRBJ1-1 and V is TRBV20-1; D gene ambiguous. CDR3 length equals 11 residues. From germline, CDR1 is DFQATT and CDR2 SNEGSKA (reference sequence). V lost 4 bases and J 4 bases, leaving 7 bases between the germline ends.

The chain is built from TRBV2 and TRBJ2-3, with D unresolved. V was pared by 5 bases and J by 7 bases, with 4 bases between. The CDR3 runs to 10 residues. In germline, CDR1 is SNHLY, CDR2 FYNNEI. CDR3 region: CASSSNTQYF. Here the CDR3 DNA reads TGTGCCAGCAGTTCAAATACGCAGTATTTT. The complete variable domain, with remaining parts taken from reference TRBV2 and TRBJ2-3, reads EPEVTQTPSHQVTQMGQEVILRCVPISNHLYFYWYRQILGQKVEFLVSFYNNEISEKSEIFDDQFSVERPDGSNFTLKIRSTKLEDSAMYFCASSSNTQYFGPGTRLTVL.

The chain recombines TRBV21-1 with TRBJ1-3; TRBD1, the table's D call, lacks a check against the DNA. TRBV21-1 is assigned pseudogene status. This CDR3 is built from 14 residues. The CDR3 region has the DNA TGTGCCAGCAGCAACCAGGGTTCGGGAAACACCATATATTTT. This encodes CASSNQGSGNTIYF.